There are a few counts of the clone carrying this T cell receptor beta chain. The authors ran a second PCR of roughly 6 to 11 cycles using a sample-barcoded 5' primer and a J-beta primer mix. TCRdb itself ran the 5' RACE reads through MiXCR, one entry per CDR3 protein. Among 600,000 to 850,000 distinct CDR3 sequences listed, approximately 25% were seen once. CDR3 length: 14 residues. Germline V CDR1 and CDR2: SGHTA, FQGTGA. This specimen belongs to a study of blood T cells in healthy people across ages. These data also featured in a second study, about T cells of mothers and their children.

V and J are TRBV7-3 and TRBJ2-5, with 7 bases matching TRBD2. The closer fit of TRBJ2-1 to the DNA end suggests the J call may be wrong. The receptor comes from a boy between 5 and 17 years old in good health. The sequenced material came from blood. As DNA, the CDR3 is TGTGCCAGCAGCTTCGGCGGGAGCGACAATGAGCAGTTCTTC. Translating it yields CASSFGGSDNEQFF.